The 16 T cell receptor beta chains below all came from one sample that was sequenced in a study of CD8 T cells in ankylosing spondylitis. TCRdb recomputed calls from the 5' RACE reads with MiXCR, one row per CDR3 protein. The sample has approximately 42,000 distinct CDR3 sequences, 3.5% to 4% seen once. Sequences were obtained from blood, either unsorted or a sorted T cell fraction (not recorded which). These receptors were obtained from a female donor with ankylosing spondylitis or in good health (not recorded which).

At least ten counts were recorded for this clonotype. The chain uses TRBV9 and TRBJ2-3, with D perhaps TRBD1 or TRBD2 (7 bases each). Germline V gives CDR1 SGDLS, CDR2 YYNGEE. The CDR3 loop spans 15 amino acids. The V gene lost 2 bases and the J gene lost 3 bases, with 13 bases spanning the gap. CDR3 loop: CASSVGQRDTDTQYF. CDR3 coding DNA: TGTGCCAGCAGCGTGGGACAGCGGGATACAGATACGCAGTATTTT.

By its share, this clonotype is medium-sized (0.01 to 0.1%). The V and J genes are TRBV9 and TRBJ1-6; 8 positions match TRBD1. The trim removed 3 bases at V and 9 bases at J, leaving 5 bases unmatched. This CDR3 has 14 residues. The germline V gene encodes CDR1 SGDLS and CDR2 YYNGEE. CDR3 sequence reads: CASSGTGGSSPLHF. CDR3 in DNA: TGTGCCAGCAGCGGAACAGGGGGTTCTTCACCCCTCCACTTT.

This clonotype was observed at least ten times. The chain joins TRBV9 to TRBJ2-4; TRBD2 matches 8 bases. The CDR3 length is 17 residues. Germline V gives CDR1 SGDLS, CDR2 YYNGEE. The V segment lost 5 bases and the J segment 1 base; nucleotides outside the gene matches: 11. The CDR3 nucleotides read TGTGCCAGCAGTCCAACGCGGGGGGTAACGGCCAAAAACATTCAGTACTTC. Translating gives CASSPTRGVTAKNIQYF. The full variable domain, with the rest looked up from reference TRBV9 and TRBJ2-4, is DSGVTQTPKHLITATGQRVTLRCSPRSGDLSVYWYQQSLDQGLQFLIQYYNGEERAKGNILERFSAQQFPDLHSELNLSSLELGDSALYFCASSPTRGVTAKNIQYFGAGTRLSVL.

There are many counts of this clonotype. The CDR3 spells CASSVQSKNTGELFF. The CDR3 coding sequence is TGTGCCAGCAGCGTACAGTCCAAGAACACCGGGGAGCTGTTTTTT. This chain links TRBV9 with TRBJ2-2; D is unclear. Germline lookup yields CDR1 SGDLS and CDR2 YYNGEE. CDR3 length equals 15 residues. V shed 1 base and J shed 1 base, with 8 bases lying between them.

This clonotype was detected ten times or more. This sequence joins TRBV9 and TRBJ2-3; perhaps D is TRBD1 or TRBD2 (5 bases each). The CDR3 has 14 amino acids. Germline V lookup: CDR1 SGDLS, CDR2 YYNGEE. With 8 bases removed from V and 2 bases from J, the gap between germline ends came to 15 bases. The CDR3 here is CASGGWASTDTQYF. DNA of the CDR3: TGTGCCAGTGGGGGATGGGCTTCCACAGATACGCAGTATTTT.

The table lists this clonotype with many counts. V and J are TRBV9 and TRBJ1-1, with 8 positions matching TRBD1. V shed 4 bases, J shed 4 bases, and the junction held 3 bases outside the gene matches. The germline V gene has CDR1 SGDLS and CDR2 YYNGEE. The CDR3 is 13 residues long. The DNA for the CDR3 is TGTGCCAGCAGCCCGGACAGGGTCACTGAAGCTTTCTTT. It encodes CASSPDRVTEAFF.

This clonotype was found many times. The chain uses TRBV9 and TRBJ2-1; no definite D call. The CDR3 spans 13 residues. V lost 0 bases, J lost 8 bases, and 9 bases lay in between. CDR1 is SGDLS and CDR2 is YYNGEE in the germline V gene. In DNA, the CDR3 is TGTGCCAGCAGCGTAGTGGATTGGGATGAGCAGTTCTTC. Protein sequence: CASSVVDWDEQFF.

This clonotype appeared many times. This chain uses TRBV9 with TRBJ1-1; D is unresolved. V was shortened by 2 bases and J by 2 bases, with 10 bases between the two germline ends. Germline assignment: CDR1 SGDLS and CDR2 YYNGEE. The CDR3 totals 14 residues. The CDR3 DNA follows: TGTGCCAGCAGCGTCGGGGTGGTCAACACTGAAGCTTTCTTT. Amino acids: CASSVGVVNTEAFF.

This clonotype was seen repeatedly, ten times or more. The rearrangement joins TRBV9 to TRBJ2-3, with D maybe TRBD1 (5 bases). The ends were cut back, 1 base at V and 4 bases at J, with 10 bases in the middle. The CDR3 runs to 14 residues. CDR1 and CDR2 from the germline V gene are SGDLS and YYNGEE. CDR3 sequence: CASSVQGNSDTQYF. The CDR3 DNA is TGTGCCAGCAGCGTACAGGGTAACTCAGATACGCAGTATTTT.

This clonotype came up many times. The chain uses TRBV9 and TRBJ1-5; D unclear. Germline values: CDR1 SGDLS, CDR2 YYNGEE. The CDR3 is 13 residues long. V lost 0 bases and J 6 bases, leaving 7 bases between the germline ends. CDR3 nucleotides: TGTGCCAGCAGCGTAGAAGAGGGTCAGCCCCAGCATTTT. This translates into CASSVEEGQPQHF. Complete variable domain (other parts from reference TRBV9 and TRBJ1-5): DSGVTQTPKHLITATGQRVTLRCSPRSGDLSVYWYQQSLDQGLQFLIQYYNGEERAKGNILERFSAQQFPDLHSELNLSSLELGDSALYFCASSVEEGQPQHFGDGTRLSIL.

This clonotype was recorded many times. CDR3 residues: CASSVALAGAYNEQFF. CDR3 sequence (DNA): TGTGCCAGCAGCGTAGCTTTGGCGGGGGCCTACAATGAGCAGTTCTTC. This chain joins TRBV9 and TRBJ2-1; 7 positions agree with TRBD2. Germline CDR1 reads SGDLS; CDR2 reads YYNGEE. This CDR3 has 16 amino acids. The V and J ends lost 0 bases and 2 bases, in that order; junction bases with no gene match: 5.

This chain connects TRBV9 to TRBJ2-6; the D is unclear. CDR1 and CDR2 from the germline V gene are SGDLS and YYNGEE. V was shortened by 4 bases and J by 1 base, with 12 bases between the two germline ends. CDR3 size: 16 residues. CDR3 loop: CASSPRAASGANVLTF. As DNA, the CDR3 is TGTGCCAGCAGCCCTAGGGCGGCTTCTGGGGCCAACGTCCTGACTTTC.

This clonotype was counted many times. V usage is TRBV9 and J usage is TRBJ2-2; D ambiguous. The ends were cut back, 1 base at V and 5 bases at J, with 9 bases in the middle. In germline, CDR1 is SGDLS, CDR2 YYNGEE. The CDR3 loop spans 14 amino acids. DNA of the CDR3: TGTGCCAGCAGCGTACAAGAGCTGACCGGGGAGCTGTTTTTT. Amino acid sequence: CASSVQELTGELFF.

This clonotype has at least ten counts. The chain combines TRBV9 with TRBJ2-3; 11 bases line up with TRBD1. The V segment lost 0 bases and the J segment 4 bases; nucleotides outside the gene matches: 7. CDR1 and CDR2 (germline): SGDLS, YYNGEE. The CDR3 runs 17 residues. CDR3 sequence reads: CASSVGGGQGAADTQYF. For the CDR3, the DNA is TGTGCCAGCAGCGTAGGGGGCGGACAGGGGGCGGCAGATACGCAGTATTTT.

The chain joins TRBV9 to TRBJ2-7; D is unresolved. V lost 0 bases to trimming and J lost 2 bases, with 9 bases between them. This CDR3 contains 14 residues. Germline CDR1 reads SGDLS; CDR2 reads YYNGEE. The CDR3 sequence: CASSVAVEPYEQYF. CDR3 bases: TGTGCCAGCAGCGTAGCGGTTGAACCCTACGAGCAGTACTTC.

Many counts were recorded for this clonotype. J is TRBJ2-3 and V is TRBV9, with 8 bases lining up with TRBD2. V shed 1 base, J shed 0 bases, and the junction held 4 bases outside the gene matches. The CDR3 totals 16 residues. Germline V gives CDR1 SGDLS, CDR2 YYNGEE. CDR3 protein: CASSVTGGTSTDTQYF. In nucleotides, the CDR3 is TGTGCCAGCAGCGTAACGGGGGGGACGAGCACAGATACGCAGTATTTT.